This TCR beta chain originates from a study of blood T cell repertoires in COVID-19. TCRdb's table, derived via immunoSEQ multiplex PCR, lists solely in-frame clones and lacks some. The sample holds roughly 300,000 clones, about 92% seen once. This CDR3 has 16 amino acids. Trimming at V came to 3 bases and at J to 2 bases, leaving 9 bases not matched to a gene. The germline V gene has CDR1 SGDLS and CDR2 YYNGEE. The chain combines TRBV9 with TRBJ2-7, with 9 bases identical to TRBD1. The sequence came from a woman aged 25 to 45 who had recovered from COVID-19. Sequencing used PBMCs or T cells enriched from blood (not recorded which). CDR3 region: CASSGDPRTGAYEQYF. Here the CDR3 DNA reads TGTGCCAGCAGCGGGGACCCTAGGACAGGGGCCTACGAGCAGTACTTC. Full variable domain (outside the CDR3, taken from reference TRBV9 and TRBJ2-7): DSGVTQTPKHLITATGQRVTLRCSPRSGDLSVYWYQQSLDQGLQFLIQYYNGEERAKGNILERFSAQQFPDLHSELNLSSLELGDSALYFCASSGDPRTGAYEQYFGPGTRLTVT.